This T cell receptor (beta chain) is drawn from a study of graft-versus-host responses after intestinal transplantation. Study details: Recipients got multivisceral, liver-intestinal, or isolated intestinal transplants. Anti-thymocyte globulin was used for induction in all recipients, who then took tacrolimus and steroids for approximately 3 years. Broader study findings: Some GvH clones were seen earlier in gut or blood, suggesting intestinal origin.

Sequencing was performed with immunoSEQ multiplex PCR; in TCRdb, only in-frame clones are kept and a portion is missing. The data contain about 10,000 clones, roughly 96% of them singletons. About this clone itself: Its antigen is unidentified.

The CDR3 contains 14 residues. V lost 8 bases and J lost 5; bases outside the gene matches: 6. Germline V CDR1 and CDR2: MDHEN, SYDVKM. The receptor was isolated from a human patient who received an intestinal transplant, so some T cells may come from the graft donor. The material sequenced was bone marrow, taken 521 days after intestinal transplantation. The V call is TRBV28, the J call TRBJ1-4, with 9 nucleotides matching TRBD1. The CDR3 DNA sequence: TGTGCCAGCCACGAGACAGGGGGAAATGAAAAACTGTTTTTT. As protein: CASHETGGNEKLFF. The complete variable domain, with remaining parts taken from reference TRBV28 and TRBJ1-4, reads DVKVTQSSRYLVKRTGEKVFLECVQDMDHENMFWYRQDPGLGLRLIYFSYDVKMKEKGDIPEGYSVSREKKERFSLILESASTNQTSMYLCASHETGGNEKLFFGSGTQLSVL.